The T cell receptor beta chain described here comes from a study of blood T cell repertoires in COVID-19. Study in general: Some COVID-19 samples were acute and others convalescent; all came from the United States, Italy and Spain.

Authors' processing steps: For nucleated cells, counts were estimated from reference gene primer amplification. Measured with immunoSEQ multiplex PCR; TCRdb has only the in-frame clones, and not every one. The V and J calls and clone size were taken over from that table, and D and trimming were inferred from the DNA. Altogether under 100,000 clones are present, around 87% being singletons, with the ten largest covering approximately 17%. Germline loops: CDR1 SGHRS, CDR2 YFSETQ. V shed 1 base and J 5 bases; nucleotides not matched to a gene: 4. There are 14 residues in the CDR3. The chain joins TRBV5-1 to TRBJ1-1; the match to TRBD1 covers 8 bases. This sequence was found in a human donor in a cohort sampled during active COVID-19. The source material was peripheral blood. The CDR3 DNA sequence: TGCGCCAGCAGCTTGAGGACAGGGCAAACTGAAGCTTTCTTT. Protein product: CASSLRTGQTEAFF.